This T cell receptor (beta chain) was recovered during a study of beta chain features in type 1 diabetes. Overall study results and limits: TCRB CDR3s from Type 1 diabetes patients were moderately but significantly shorter in all four CD4+ subsets.

Of the isolated RNA, all was reverse transcribed, and so the sequenced material was expressed TCRB transcripts. Sequencing was performed with immunoSEQ multiplex PCR; in TCRdb, only in-frame clones are kept and a portion is missing. The data contain some 250,000 clones, approximately 10% of them singletons. Comments on this clone: Its antigen is as yet unknown.

V lost 6 bases, J lost 6 bases, and 8 bases stayed unmatched. This CDR3 has 13 residues. The germline V gene has CDR1 SQVTM and CDR2 ANQGSEA. The TCR was taken from a man aged 25-40 years with type 1 diabetes. The V call is TRBV29-1, the J call TRBJ1-1; 9 bases map to TRBD1. The sequenced sample consisted of naive CD4+ T cells from blood. The CDR3 here is CSVARTGAAEAFF. CDR3 nucleotide sequence: TGCAGCGTCGCCCGGACAGGGGCGGCTGAAGCTTTCTTT.